The text below deals with one T cell receptor (beta chain). The data belong to a study of monozygotic twins with inflammatory bowel disease. During cDNA synthesis, UMIs that each contained a 6-nucleotide sample barcode were added by means of template switching. TCRdb re-analyzed the 5' RACE reads; it lists each CDR3 protein once, without DNA. The table lists about 330,000 distinct CDR3 sequences, with 2% to 2.5% in the top ten. One blood sample of about 2.5 ml was taken from each donor. The receptor's source is a human donor with ulcerative colitis or Crohn's disease, or a healthy co-twin of an affected twin (not recorded which). Sequencing used blood.

The CDR3 here is CASSLTSKNTGELFF. The rearrangement joins TRBV7-7 to TRBJ2-2. The CDR3 loop spans 15 amino acids. Germline V gene lookup returns CDR1 SSHAT and CDR2 FNYEAQ (reference sequence).